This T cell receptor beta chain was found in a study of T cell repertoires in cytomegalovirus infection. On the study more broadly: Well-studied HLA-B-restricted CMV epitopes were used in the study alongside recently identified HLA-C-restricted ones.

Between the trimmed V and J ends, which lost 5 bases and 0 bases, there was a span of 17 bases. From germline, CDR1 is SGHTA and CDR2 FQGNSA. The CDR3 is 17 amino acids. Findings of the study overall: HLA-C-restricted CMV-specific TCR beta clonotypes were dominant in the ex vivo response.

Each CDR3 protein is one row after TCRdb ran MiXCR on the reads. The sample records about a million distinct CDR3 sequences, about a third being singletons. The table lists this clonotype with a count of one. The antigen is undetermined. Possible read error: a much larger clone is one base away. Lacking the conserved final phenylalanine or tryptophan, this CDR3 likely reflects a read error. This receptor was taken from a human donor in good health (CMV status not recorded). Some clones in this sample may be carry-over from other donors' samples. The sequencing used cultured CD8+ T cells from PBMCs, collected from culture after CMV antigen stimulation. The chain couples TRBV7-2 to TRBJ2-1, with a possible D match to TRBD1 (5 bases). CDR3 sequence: CASSPRSTGSSYNEQFS. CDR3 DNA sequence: TGTGCCAGCAGCCCTCGGTCTACAGGAAGCTCCTACAATGAGCAGTTCTCC.